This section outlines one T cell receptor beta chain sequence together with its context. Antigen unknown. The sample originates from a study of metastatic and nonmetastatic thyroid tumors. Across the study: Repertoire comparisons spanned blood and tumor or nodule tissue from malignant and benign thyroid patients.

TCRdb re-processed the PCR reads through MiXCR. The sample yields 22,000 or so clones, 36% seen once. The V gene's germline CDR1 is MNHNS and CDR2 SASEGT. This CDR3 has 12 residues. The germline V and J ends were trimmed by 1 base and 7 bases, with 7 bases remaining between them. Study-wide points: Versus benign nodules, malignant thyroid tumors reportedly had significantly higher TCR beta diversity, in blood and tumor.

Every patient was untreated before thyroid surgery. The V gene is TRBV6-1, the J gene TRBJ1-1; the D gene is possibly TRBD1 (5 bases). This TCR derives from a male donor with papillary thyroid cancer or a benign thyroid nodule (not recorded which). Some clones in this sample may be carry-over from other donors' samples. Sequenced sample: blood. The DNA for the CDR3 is TGTGCCAGCAGTGAAGGGGGGGATGAAGCTTTCTTT. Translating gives CASSEGGDEAFF.